This T cell receptor beta chain was identified in a study of early T cells in non-severe SARS-CoV-2 infection. One entry per CDR3 protein, called by TCRdb with MiXCR from the 5' RACE reads. The data show roughly 29,000 distinct CDR3 sequences, 2.9% seen once. This clonotype was picked up a small number of times. The germline V gene has CDR1 SGHVS and CDR2 FQNEAQ. This CDR3 has 13 residues. V was clipped by 7 bases and J by 9 bases; unmatched bases: 9. The source of this sequence is an adult who was a healthcare worker with PCR-confirmed SARS-CoV-2 infection or an uninfected control (not recorded which). This chain uses TRBV7-8 with TRBJ2-1; TRBD1 matches at 7 bases. The sequencing sample was made of whole blood. The DNA for the CDR3 is TGTGCCAGCACCCAAGACAGGGCCGGTGAGCAGTTCTTC. This codes for CASTQDRAGEQFF.